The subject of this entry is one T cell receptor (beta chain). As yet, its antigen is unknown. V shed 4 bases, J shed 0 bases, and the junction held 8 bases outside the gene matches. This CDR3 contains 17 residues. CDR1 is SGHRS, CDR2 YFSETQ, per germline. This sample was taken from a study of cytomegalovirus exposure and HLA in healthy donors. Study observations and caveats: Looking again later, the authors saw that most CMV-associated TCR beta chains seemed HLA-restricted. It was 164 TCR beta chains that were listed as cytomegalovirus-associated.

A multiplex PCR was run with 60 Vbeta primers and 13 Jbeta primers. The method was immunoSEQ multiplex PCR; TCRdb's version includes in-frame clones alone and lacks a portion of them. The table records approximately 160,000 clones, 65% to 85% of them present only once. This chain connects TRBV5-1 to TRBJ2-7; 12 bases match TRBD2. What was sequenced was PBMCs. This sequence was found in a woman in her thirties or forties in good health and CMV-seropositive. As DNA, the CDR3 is TGCGCCAGCAGCACCCTAGCGGGGGGGCGAAGCTCCTACGAGCAGTACTTC. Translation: CASSTLAGGRSSYEQYF.